The subject of this entry is one T cell receptor (beta chain). Treatment: preoperative locoregional IRX-2 cytokine immunotherapy. This phase Ib study tested locoregional IRX-2 cytokine immunotherapy given before surgery. The assay was immunoSEQ multiplex PCR, and TCRdb's table has in-frame clones only and misses some. The sample lists 75,000 to 100,000 clones; 86% were seen once. This sample is drawn from a study of preoperative IRX-2 immunotherapy in early breast cancer. V dropped 4 bases and J dropped 8 bases, with 15 bases sitting between them. The CDR3 spans 14 residues. CDR1 is LNHDA, CDR2 SQIVND, per germline (reference sequence).

The receptor was isolated from a human donor with breast cancer. The sample here was tumor tissue, taken after IRX-2 immunotherapy. V usage is TRBV19 and J usage is TRBJ2-1; a possible D gene is TRBD2 (5 bases). Here the CDR3 reads CASSSFPEGDEQFF. CDR3 DNA sequence: TGTGCCAGTAGTAGTTTCCCAGAGGGTGATGAGCAGTTCTTC.